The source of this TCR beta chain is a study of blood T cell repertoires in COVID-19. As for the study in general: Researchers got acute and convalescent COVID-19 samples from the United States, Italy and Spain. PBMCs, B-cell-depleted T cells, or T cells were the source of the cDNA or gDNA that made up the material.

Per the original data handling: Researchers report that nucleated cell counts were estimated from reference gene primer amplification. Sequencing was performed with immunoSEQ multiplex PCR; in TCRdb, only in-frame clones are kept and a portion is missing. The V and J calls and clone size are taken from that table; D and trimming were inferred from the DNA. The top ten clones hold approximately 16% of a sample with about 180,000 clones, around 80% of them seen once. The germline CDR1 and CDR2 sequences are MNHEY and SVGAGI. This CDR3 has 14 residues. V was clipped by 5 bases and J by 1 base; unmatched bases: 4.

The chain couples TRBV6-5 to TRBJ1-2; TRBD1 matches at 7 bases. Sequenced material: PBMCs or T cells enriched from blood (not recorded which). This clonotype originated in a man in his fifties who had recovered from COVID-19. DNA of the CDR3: TGTGCCAGCAGTAGGACAGGATTTAACTATGGCTACACCTTC. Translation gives CASSRTGFNYGYTF.